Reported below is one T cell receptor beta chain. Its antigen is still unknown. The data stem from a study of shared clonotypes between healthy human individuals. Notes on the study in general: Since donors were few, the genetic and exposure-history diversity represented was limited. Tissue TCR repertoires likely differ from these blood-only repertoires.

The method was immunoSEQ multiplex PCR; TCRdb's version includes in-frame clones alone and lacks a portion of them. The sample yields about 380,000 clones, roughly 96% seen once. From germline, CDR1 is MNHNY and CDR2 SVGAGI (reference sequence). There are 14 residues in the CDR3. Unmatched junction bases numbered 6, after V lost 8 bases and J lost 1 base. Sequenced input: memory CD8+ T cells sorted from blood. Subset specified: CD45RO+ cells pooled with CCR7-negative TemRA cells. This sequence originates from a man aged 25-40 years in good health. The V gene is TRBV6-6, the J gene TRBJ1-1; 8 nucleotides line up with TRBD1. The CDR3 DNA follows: TGTGCCAGCGGAAAACAGGGGGGGAACACTGAAGCTTTCTTT. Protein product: CASGKQGGNTEAFF.